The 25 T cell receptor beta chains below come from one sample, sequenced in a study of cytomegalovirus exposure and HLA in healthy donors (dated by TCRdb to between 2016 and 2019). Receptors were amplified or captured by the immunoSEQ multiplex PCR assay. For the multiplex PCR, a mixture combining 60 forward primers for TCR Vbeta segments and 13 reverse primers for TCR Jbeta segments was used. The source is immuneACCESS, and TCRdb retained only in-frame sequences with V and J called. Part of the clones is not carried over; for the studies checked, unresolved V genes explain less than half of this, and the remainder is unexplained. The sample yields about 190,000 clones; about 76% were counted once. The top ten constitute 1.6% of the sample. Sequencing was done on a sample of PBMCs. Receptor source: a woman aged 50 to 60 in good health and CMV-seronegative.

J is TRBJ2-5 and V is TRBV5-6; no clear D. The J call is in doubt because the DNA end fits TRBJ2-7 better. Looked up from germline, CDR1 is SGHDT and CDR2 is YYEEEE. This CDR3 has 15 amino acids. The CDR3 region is CASNPRGTGSYEQYF. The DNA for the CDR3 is TGTGCCAGCAACCCTCGAGGCACCGGTTCCTACGAGCAGTACTTC.

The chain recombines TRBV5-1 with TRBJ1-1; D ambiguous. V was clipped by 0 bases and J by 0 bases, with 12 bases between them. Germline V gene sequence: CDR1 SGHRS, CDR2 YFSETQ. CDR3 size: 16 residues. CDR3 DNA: TGCGCCAGCAGCTTGGTAGCGGGCCCGGTGAACACTGAAGCTTTCTTT. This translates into CASSLVAGPVNTEAFF.

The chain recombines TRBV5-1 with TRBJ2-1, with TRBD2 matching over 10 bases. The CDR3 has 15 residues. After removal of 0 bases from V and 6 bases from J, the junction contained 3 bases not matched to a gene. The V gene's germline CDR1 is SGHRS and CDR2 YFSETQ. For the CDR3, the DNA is TGCGCCAGCAGCTTGGAGCTAGCGGGGGCCAATGAGCAGTTCTTC. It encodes CASSLELAGANEQFF.

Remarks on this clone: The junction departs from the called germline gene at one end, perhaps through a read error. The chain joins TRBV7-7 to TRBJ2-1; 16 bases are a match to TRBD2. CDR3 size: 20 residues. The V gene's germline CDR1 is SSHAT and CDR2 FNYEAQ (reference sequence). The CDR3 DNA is TGTGCTAGCAGCCCAAAGGCGGGACTAGCGGGGGGGCCTTCCTACAATGAGCAGTTCTTC. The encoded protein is CASSPKAGLAGGPSYNEQFF.

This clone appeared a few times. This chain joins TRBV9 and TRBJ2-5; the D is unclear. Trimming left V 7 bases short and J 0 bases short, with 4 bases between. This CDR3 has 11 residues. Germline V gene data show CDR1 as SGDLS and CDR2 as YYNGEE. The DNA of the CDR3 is TGTGCCAGCGGCAACCAAGAGACCCAGTACTTC. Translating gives CASGNQETQYF.

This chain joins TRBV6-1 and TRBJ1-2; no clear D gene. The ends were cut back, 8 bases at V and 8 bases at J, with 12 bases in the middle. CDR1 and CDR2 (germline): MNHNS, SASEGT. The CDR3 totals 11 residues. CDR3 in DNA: TGTGCCAGCCCTAGTCGGGAAGGCTACACCTTC. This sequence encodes CASPSREGYTF.

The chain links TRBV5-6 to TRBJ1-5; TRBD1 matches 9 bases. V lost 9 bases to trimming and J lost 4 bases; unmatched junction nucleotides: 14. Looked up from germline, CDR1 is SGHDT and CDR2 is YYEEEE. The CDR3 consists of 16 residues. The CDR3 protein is CAIPLIGQGKNQPQHF. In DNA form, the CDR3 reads TGTGCCATTCCTTTGATTGGACAGGGGAAAAATCAGCCCCAGCATTTT.

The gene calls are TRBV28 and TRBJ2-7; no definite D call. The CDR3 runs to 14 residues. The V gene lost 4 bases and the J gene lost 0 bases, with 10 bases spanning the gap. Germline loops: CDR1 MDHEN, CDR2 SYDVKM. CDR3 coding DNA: TGTGCCAGCAGTTACGACACGAGCTCCTACGAGCAGTACTTC. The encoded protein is CASSYDTSSYEQYF. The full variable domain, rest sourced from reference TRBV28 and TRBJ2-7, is DVKVTQSSRYLVKRTGEKVFLECVQDMDHENMFWYRQDPGLGLRLIYFSYDVKMKEKGDIPEGYSVSREKKERFSLILESASTNQTSMYLCASSYDTSSYEQYFGPGTRLTVT.

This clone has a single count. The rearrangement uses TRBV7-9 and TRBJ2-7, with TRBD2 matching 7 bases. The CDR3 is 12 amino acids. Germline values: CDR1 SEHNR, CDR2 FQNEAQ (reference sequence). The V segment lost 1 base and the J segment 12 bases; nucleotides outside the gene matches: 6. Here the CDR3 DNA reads TGTGCCAGCAGCTTAGGGGACTACAGGTTGTACTTC. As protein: CASSLGDYRLYF.

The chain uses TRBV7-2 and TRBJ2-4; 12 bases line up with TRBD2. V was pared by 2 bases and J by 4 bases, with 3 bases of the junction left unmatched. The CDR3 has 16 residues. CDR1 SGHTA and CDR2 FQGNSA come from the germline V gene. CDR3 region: CASSLTSGRFKNIQYF. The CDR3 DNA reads TGTGCCAGCAGCTTAACTAGCGGGAGGTTTAAAAACATTCAGTACTTC.

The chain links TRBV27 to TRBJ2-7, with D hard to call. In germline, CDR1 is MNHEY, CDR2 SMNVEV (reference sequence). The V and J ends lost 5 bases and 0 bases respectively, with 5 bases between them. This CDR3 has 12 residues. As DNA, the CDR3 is TGTGCCAGCAGTGCGAGCTCCTACGAGCAGTACTTC. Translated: CASSASSYEQYF.

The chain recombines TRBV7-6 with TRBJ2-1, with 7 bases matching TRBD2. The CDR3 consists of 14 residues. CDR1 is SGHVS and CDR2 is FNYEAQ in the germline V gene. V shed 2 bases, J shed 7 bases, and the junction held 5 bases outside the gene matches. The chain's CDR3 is CASSLPGGRNEQFF. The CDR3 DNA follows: TGTGCCAGCAGCTTACCCGGGGGGAGGAATGAGCAGTTCTTC.

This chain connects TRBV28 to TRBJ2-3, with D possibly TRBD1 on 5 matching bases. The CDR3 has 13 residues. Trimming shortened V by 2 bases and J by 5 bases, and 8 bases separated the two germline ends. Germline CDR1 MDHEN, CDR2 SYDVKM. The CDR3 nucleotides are TGTGCCAGCAGTTTAACCAGGGTAGATACGCAGTATTTT. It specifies CASSLTRVDTQYF.

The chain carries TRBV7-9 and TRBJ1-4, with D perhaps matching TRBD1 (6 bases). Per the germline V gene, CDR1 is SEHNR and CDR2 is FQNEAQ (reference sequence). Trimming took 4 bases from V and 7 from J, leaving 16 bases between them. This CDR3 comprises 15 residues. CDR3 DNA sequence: TGTGCCAGCAGCTGGCGCGGGGGCGAGGGTGAAAAACTGTTTTTT. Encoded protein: CASSWRGGEGEKLFF.

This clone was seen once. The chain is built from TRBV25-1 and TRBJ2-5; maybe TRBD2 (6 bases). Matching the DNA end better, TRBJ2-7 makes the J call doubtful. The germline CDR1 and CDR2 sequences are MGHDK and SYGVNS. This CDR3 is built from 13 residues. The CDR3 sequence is CASSEWGVYEQYF. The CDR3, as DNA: TGTGCCAGCAGTGAATGGGGGGTCTACGAGCAGTACTTC.

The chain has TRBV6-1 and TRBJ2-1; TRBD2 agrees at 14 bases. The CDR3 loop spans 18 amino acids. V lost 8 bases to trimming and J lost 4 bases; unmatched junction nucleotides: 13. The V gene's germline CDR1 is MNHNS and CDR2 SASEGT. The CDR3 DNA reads TGTGCCAGCCGCGAAGGGGGACTAGCGGGAGTAGTGTACAATGAGCAGTTCTTC. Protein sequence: CASREGGLAGVVYNEQFF.

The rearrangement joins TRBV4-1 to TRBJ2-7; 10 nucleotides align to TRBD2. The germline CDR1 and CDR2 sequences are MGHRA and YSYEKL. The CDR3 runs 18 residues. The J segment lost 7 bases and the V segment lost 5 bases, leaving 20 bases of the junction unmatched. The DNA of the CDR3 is TGCGCCAGCAGCGCACCCGGTCGGACTAGCGGAGCTAAGGGGGAGCAGTACTTC. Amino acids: CASSAPGRTSGAKGEQYF.

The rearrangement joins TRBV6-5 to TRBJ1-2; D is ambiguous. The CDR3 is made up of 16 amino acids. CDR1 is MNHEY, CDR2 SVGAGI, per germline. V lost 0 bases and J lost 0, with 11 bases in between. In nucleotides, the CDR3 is TGTGCCAGCAGTTACTCGAATCAGGCACCTAACTATGGCTACACCTTC. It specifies CASSYSNQAPNYGYTF.

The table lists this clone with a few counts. Here the CDR3 reads CASSQVGRDFNEQFF. The CDR3 DNA follows: TGTGCCAGCAGCCAGGTAGGGCGGGACTTCAATGAGCAGTTCTTC. This chain joins TRBV5-6 and TRBJ2-1, with D tentatively TRBD2 (6 bases). Looked up from germline, CDR1 is SGHDT and CDR2 is YYEEEE. The CDR3 is 15 residues long. The germline V and J ends were trimmed by 4 bases and 6 bases, with 17 bases remaining between them.

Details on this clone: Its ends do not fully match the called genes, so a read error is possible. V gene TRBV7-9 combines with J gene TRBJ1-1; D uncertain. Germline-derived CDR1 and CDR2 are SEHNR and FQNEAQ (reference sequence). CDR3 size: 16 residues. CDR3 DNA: TGTTCCAGCAGCTTAGACGTCTTCCTCTCGGGAACTGAAGCTTTCTTT. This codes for CSSSLDVFLSGTEAFF.

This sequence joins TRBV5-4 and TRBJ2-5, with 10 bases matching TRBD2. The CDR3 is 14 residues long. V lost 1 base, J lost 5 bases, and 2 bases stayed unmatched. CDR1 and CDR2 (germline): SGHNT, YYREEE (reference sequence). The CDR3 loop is CASSLPSGSETQYF. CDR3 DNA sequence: TGTGCCAGCAGCTTGCCTAGCGGGAGTGAGACCCAGTACTTC.

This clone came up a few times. CDR3 sequence: CARSLRGSHSNQPQHF. CDR3 DNA sequence: TGTGCCAGAAGCCTCCGGGGATCCCATAGCAATCAGCCCCAGCATTTT. This chain links TRBV5-3 with TRBJ1-5; D is ambiguous. TRBV5-3 is classed as an ORF, of uncertain function. The ends were cut back, 4 bases at V and 0 bases at J, with 14 bases in the middle. This CDR3 is 16 amino acids long.

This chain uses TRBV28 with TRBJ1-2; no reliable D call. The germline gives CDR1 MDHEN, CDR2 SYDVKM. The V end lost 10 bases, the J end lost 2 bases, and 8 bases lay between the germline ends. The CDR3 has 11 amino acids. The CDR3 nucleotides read TGTGCCACCAGCATCAACTATGGCTACACCTTC. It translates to CATSINYGYTF.

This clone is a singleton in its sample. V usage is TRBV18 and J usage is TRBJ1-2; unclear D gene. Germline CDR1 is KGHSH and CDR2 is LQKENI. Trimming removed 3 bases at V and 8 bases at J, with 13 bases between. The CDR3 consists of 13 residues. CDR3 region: CASSPIDSEGYTF. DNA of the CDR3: TGTGCCAGCTCACCGATTGATTCGGAGGGCTACACCTTC.

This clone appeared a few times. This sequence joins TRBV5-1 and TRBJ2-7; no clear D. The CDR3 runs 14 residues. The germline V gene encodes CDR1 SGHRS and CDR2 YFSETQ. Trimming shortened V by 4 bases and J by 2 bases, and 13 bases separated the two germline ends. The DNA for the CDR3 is TGCGCCAGCAGCCCGCGGTACGGTACCTACGAGCAGTACTTC. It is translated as CASSPRYGTYEQYF. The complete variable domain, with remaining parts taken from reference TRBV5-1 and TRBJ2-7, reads KAGVTQTPRYLIKTRGQQVTLSCSPISGHRSVSWYQQTPGQGLQFLFEYFSETQRNKGNFPGRFSGRQFSNSRSEMNVSTLELGDSALYLCASSPRYGTYEQYFGPGTRLTVT.